The 14 T cell receptor beta chains given below trace back to one sample, sequenced in a study of shared clonotypes between healthy human individuals (dated by TCRdb to 2019 to 2021). The library was obtained by the immunoSEQ multiplex PCR assay. The table comes from immuneACCESS by way of TCRdb, which keeps in-frame sequences with V and J called. Part of the clones is missing from these tables; in studies checked, under half for an unresolved V gene and the rest for unknown reasons. The sample table records over 1.5 million clones; 95% to 99% of these occur just once. The ten top clones hold about 0.45% of the sample. Sequenced material: naive CD4+ T cells sorted from blood. This sample's cell subset or site label indicates: CD45RA+ positively selected. The origin of the receptors is a man aged 30-40 years in good health.

On this clone: At one end the junction does not follow the germline gene, possibly because of a read error. V gene TRBV27 combines with J gene TRBJ2-1; 16 bases fit TRBD2. In germline, CDR1 is MNHEY, CDR2 SMNVEV (reference sequence). This CDR3 has 22 amino acids. In nucleotides, the CDR3 is TGTGCCAGCAGATTATGGCCTCCGGGACTAGCGGGAGGGCAACGCTCCTACAATGAGCAGTTCTTC. It is translated as CASRLWPPGLAGGQRSYNEQFF.

The genes are TRBV6-1 and TRBJ1-2, with D unclear. Looked up from germline, CDR1 is MNHNS and CDR2 is SASEGT. V was cut by 2 bases and J by 4 bases, with 8 bases left in between. This CDR3 is 13 amino acids long. Here the CDR3 reads CASSESGSYGYTF. CDR3 coding DNA: TGTGCCAGCAGTGAATCAGGCAGCTATGGCTACACCTTC.

The chain carries TRBV2 and TRBJ1-1; weak D call: TRBD1 (5 bases). In germline, CDR1 is SNHLY, CDR2 FYNNEI. The V end was cut by 6 bases, the J end by 2 bases, with 16 bases between. This CDR3 contains 15 residues. The CDR3 DNA is TGTGCCAGCAGGTATGAGATAGGGGATAACACTGAAGCTTTCTTT. Translation gives CASRYEIGDNTEAFF.

The V and J genes are TRBV19 and TRBJ1-3; D is perhaps TRBD1 (6 bases). Deletions cut 3 bases from V and 4 bases from J, with 7 bases between. This CDR3 is built from 13 residues. Per the germline V gene, CDR1 is LNHDA and CDR2 is SQIVND (reference sequence). The DNA of the CDR3 is TGTGCCAGTAGTATGACAGGAGGAAACACCATATATTTT. Translating it yields CASSMTGGNTIYF.

This chain uses TRBV7-9 with TRBJ2-7; 9 nucleotides agree with TRBD1. CDR3 length: 14 residues. Per the germline V gene, CDR1 is SEHNR and CDR2 is FQNEAQ (reference sequence). J was trimmed by 5 bases and V by 3 bases; bases with no gene match: 5. The CDR3 reads CASSFLGTGHEQYF. The CDR3, as DNA: TGTGCCAGCAGCTTCCTAGGGACAGGGCACGAGCAGTACTTC. The complete variable domain, with remaining parts taken from reference TRBV7-9 and TRBJ2-7, reads DTGVSQNPRHKITKRGQNVTFRCDPISEHNRLYWYRQTLGQGPEFLTYFQNEAQLEKSRLLSDRFSAERPKGSFSTLEIQRTEQGDSAMYLCASSFLGTGHEQYFGPGTRLTVT.

This chain links TRBV11-2 with TRBJ2-6, with a weak D call TRBD2 (6 bases). Deletions cut 5 bases from V and 10 bases from J, with 12 bases between. CDR1 and CDR2 from the germline V gene are SGHAT and FQNNGV. This CDR3 contains 13 residues. The CDR3 nucleotides read TGTGCCAGCAGCACCGCGGGACCTAACGTCCTGACTTTC. It is translated as CASSTAGPNVLTF.

This chain links TRBV28 with TRBJ1-2, with D unresolved. This CDR3 is 12 amino acids long. The germline CDR1 and CDR2 sequences are MDHEN and SYDVKM. Trimming stripped 5 bases from V and 6 bases from J, with 10 bases between. The DNA for the CDR3 is TGTGCCAGCAGTAGAATTATTAATGGCTACACCTTC. Translating gives CASSRIINGYTF.

The chain links TRBV20-1 to TRBJ2-5; a possible D gene is TRBD1 (6 bases). There are 10 residues in the CDR3. CDR1 is DFQATT, CDR2 SNEGSKA, per germline (reference sequence). Trimming removed 4 bases from V and 10 bases from J, with 10 bases in between. The CDR3 DNA is TGCAGTGCTATCAGGGGTGACCAGTACTTC. Protein product: CSAIRGDQYF.

The chain recombines TRBV14 with TRBJ2-7; 10 bases are a match to TRBD2. Trimming removed 3 bases from V and 3 bases from J; junction bases left unmatched: 5. Germline lookup yields CDR1 SGHDN and CDR2 FVKESK. This CDR3 spans 15 amino acids. CDR3 nucleotides: TGTGCCAGCAGCCAGGAACTAGCGGGACGCTACGAGCAGTACTTC. This codes for CASSQELAGRYEQYF.

This rearrangement joins TRBV5-5 to TRBJ2-3; D gene uncertain. Germline V gene lookup returns CDR1 SGHKS and CDR2 YYEKEE (reference sequence). With 4 bases removed from V and 2 bases from J, the gap between germline ends came to 8 bases. CDR3 length: 13 amino acids. CDR3 DNA: TGTGCCAGCAGCCTCCGACTCACAGATACGCAGTATTTT. Amino acid sequence: CASSLRLTDTQYF.

This clone was detected once. This sequence joins TRBV5-1 and TRBJ2-3, with 7 bases matching TRBD2. Trimming at V came to 4 bases and at J to 0 bases, leaving 8 bases not matched to a gene. The germline V gene has CDR1 SGHRS and CDR2 YFSETQ. The CDR3 length is 16 residues. CDR3 residues: CASSPYALASTDTQYF. In nucleotides, the CDR3 is TGCGCCAGCAGCCCGTATGCACTAGCGAGCACAGATACGCAGTATTTT.

The chain carries TRBV7-2 and TRBJ1-2; D is possibly TRBD1 (5 bases). The germline V gene has CDR1 SGHTA and CDR2 FQGNSA. V lost 2 bases and J 4 bases, leaving 14 bases between the germline ends. The CDR3 is 15 residues long. The CDR3 loop reads CASSLKAQGIYGYTF. The CDR3 DNA follows: TGTGCCAGCAGCTTAAAAGCGCAGGGCATCTATGGCTACACCTTC.

The CDR3: CASSHPDSQGYTF. The CDR3 region has the DNA TGTGCCAGCAGCCACCCGGACAGCCAAGGCTACACCTTC. The V and J genes are TRBV11-2 and TRBJ1-2; tentatively, D is TRBD1 (6 bases). Trimming shortened V by 5 bases and J by 8 bases, and 15 bases separated the two germline ends. From germline, CDR1 is SGHAT and CDR2 FQNNGV. The length of the CDR3 is 13 residues.

The chain employs TRBV30 and TRBJ1-2; D is unclear. V was trimmed by 5 bases and J by 1 base, leaving 8 bases between them. Germline assignment: CDR1 GTSNPN and CDR2 SVGIG (reference sequence). The CDR3 loop spans 12 amino acids. CDR3 loop: CAWSGLNYGYTF. The CDR3 nucleotides read TGTGCCTGGTCAGGACTTAACTATGGCTACACCTTC.